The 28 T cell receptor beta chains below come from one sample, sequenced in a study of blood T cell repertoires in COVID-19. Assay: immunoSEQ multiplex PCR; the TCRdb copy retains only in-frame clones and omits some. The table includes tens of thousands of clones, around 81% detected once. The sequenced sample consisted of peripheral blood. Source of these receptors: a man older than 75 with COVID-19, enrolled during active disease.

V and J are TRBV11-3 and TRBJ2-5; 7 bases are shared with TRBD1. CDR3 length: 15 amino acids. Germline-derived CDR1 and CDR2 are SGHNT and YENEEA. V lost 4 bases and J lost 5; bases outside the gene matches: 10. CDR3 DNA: TGTGCCAGCAGCTCCCAGACAGGGACCCGGGAGACCCAGTACTTC. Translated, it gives CASSSQTGTRETQYF. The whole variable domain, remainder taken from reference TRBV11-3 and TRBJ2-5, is EAGVVQSPRYKIIEKKQPVAFWCNPISGHNTLYWYLQNLGQGPELLIRYENEEAVDDSQLPKDRFSAERLKGVDSTLKIQPAELGDSAVYLCASSSQTGTRETQYFGPGTRLLVL.

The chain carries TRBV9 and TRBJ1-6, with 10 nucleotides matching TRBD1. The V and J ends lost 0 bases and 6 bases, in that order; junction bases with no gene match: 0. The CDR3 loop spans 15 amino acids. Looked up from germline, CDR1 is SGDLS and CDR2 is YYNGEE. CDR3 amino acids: CASSVGDRGNSPLHF. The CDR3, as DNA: TGTGCCAGCAGCGTAGGGGACAGGGGTAATTCACCCCTCCACTTT.

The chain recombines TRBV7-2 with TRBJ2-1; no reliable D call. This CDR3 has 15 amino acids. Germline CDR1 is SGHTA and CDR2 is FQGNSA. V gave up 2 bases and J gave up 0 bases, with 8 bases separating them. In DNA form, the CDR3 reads TGTGCCAGCAGCTTACTCCCGAGCTCCTACAATGAGCAGTTCTTC. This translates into CASSLLPSSYNEQFF.

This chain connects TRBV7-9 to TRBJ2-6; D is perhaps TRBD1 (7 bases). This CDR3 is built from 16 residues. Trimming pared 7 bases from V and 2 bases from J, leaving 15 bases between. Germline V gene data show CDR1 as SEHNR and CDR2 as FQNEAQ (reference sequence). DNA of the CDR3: TGTGCCAGCACCCCGCAGGGGGGACCTGGGGCCAACGTCCTGACTTTC. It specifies CASTPQGGPGANVLTF.

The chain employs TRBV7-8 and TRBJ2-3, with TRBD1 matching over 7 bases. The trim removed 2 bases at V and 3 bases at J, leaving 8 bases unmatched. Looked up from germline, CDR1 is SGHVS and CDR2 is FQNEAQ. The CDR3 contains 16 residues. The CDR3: CASSLLIAGGTDTQYF. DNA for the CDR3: TGTGCCAGCAGCTTATTAATCGCAGGGGGAACAGATACGCAGTATTTT.

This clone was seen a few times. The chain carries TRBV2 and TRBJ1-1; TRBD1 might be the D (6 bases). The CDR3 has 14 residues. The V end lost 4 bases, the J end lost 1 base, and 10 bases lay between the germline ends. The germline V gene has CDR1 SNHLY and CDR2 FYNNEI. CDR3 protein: CASSVGGGNTEAFF. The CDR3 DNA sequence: TGTGCCAGCAGTGTTGGGGGCGGGAACACTGAAGCTTTCTTT.

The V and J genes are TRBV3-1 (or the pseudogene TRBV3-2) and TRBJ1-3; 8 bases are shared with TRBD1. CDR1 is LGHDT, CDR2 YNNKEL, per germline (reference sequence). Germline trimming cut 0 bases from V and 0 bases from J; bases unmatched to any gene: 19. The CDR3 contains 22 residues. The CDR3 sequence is CASSQDLLGQGRSPRSGNTIYF. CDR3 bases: TGTGCCAGCAGCCAAGATCTCCTTGGACAGGGCCGATCTCCGCGCTCTGGAAACACCATATATTTT.

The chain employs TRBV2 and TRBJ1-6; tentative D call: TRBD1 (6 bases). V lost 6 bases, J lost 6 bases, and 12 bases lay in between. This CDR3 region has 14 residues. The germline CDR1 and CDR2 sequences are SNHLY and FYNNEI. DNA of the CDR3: TGTGCCAGCAGCGGGACATCTACTAATTCACCCCTCCACTTT. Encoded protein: CASSGTSTNSPLHF.

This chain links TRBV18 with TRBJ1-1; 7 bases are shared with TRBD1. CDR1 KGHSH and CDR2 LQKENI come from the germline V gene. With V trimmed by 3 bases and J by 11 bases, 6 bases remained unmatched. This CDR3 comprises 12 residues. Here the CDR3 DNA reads TGTGCCAGCTCACCTCAAGCAGGGGGGGCTTTCTTT. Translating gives CASSPQAGGAFF.

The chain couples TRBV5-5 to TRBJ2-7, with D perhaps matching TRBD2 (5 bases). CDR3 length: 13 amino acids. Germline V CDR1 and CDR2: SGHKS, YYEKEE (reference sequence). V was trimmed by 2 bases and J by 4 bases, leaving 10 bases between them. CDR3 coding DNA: TGTGCCAGCAGCTTAGTCGGGGATTACGAGCAGTACTTC. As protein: CASSLVGDYEQYF.

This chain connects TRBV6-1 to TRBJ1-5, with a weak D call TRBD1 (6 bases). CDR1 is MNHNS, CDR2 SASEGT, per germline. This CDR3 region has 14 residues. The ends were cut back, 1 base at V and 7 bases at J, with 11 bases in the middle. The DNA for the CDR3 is TGTGCCAGCAGTGAAGAGTTACAGGGCCAGCCCCAGCATTTT. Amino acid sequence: CASSEELQGQPQHF.

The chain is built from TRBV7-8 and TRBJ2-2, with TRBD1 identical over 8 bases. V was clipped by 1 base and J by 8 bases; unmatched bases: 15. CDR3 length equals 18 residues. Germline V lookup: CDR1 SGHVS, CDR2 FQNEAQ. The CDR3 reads CASSLVSGQGGFLGELFF. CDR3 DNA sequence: TGTGCCAGCAGCTTAGTCTCCGGACAGGGAGGATTTCTGGGGGAGCTGTTTTTT.

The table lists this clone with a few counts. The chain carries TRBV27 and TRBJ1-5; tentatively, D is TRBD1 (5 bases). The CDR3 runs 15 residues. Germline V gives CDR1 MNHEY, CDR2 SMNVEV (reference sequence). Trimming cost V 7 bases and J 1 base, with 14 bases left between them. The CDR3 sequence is CASMPAGVSNQPQHF. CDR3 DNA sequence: TGTGCCAGCATGCCCGCGGGGGTAAGCAATCAGCCCCAGCATTTT.

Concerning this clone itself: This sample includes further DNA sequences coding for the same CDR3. Here the CDR3 DNA reads TGTGCCAGCAGCTTACAGGGTGACTATGGCTACACCTTC. This codes for CASSLQGDYGYTF. This rearrangement joins TRBV7-9 to TRBJ1-2; D is perhaps TRBD1 (5 bases). The CDR3 loop spans 13 amino acids. Trimming removed 2 bases at V and 3 bases at J, with 7 bases between. Germline V gives CDR1 SEHNR, CDR2 FQNEAQ (reference sequence).

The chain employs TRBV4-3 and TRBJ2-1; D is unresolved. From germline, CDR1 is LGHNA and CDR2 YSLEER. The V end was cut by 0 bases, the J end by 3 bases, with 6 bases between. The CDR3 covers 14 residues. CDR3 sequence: CASSQEAIYNEQFF. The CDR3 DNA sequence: TGCGCCAGCAGCCAAGAAGCAATCTACAATGAGCAGTTCTTC.

CDR3 in amino acids: CSVKDTGHGYTF. In nucleotides, the CDR3 is TGCAGCGTTAAGGACACCGGCCATGGCTACACCTTC. The J gene is TRBJ1-2, the V gene TRBV29-1; tentatively, D is TRBD1 (5 bases). Trimming took off 5 bases at V and 6 bases at J, with 13 bases between the two ends. The CDR3 totals 12 residues. CDR1 is SQVTM, CDR2 ANQGSEA, per germline.

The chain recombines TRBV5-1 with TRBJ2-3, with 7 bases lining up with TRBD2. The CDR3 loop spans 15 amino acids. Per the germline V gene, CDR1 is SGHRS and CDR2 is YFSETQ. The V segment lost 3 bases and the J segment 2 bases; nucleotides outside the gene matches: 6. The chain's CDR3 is CASSSRTRDTDTQYF. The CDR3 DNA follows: TGCGCCAGCAGCTCCCGGACTAGAGACACAGATACGCAGTATTTT.

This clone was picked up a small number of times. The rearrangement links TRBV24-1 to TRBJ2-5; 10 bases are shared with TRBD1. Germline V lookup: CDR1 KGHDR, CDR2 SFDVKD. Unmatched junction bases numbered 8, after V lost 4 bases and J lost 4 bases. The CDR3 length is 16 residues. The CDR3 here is CATSDRRQGAGETQYF. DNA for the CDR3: TGTGCCACCAGTGACCGAAGACAGGGGGCGGGAGAGACCCAGTACTTC.

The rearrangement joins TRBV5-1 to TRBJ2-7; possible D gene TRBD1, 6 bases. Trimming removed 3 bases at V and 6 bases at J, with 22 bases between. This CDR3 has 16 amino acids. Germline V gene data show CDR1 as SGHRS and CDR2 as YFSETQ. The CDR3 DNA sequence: TGCGCCAGCAGCTGGGGGCCGGATCCCAAACTCGGCGAGCAGTACTTC. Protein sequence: CASSWGPDPKLGEQYF.

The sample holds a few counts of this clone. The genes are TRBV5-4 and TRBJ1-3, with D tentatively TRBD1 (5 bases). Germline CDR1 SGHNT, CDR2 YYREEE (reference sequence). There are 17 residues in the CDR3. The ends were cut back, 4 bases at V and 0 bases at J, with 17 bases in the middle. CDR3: CASSAGTSSHSGNTIYF. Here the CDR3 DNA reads TGTGCCAGCAGCGCCGGGACTTCGTCTCACTCTGGAAACACCATATATTTT.

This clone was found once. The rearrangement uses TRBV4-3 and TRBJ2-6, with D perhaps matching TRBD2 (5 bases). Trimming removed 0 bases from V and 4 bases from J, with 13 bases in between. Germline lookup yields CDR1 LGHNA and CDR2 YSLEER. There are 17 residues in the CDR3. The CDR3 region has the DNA TGCGCCAGCAGCCAAGATCGGAGGTTGGAAGGGGCCAACGTCCTGACTTTC. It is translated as CASSQDRRLEGANVLTF.

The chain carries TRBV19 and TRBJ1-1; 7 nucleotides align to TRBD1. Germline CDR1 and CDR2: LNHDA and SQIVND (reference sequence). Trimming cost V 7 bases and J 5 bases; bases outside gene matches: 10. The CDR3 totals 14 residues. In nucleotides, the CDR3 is TGTGCCAGTACGTCTCAGGGGGTGAGAACTGAAGCTTTCTTT. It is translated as CASTSQGVRTEAFF. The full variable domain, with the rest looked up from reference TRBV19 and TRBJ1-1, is DGGITQSPKYLFRKEGQNVTLSCEQNLNHDAMYWYRQDPGQGLRLIYYSQIVNDFQKGDIAEGYSVSREKKESFPLTVTSAQKNPTAFYLCASTSQGVRTEAFFGQGTRLTVV.

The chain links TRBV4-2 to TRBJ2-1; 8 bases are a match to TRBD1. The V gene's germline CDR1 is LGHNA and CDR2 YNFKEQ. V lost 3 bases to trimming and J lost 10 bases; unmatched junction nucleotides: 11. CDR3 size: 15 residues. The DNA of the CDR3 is TGTGCCAGCAGCCAGGTTCGGACAGGGCTAAGGGAGCAGTTCTTC. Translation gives CASSQVRTGLREQFF.

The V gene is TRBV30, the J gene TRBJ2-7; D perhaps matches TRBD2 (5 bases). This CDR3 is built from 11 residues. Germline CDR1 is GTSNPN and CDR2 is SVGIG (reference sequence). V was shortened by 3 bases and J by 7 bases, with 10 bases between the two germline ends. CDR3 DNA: TGTGCCTGGAGCGGCCCGGGGGAGCAGTACTTC. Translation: CAWSGPGEQYF.

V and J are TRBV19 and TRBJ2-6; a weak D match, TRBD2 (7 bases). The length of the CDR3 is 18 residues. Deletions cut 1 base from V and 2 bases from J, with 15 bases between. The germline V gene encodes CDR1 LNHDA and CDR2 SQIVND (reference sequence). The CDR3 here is CASSIVGGAPPGANVLTF. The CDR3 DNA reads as TGTGCCAGTAGTATAGTTGGGGGGGCGCCACCTGGGGCCAACGTCCTGACTTTC.

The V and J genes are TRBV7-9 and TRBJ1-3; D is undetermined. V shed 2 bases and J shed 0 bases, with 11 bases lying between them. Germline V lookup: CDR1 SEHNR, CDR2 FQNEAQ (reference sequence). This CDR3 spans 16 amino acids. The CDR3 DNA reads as TGTGCCAGCAGCTTACCAATGACTTTCTCTGGAAACACCATATATTTT. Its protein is CASSLPMTFSGNTIYF. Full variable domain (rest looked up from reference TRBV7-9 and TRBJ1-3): DTGVSQNPRHKITKRGQNVTFRCDPISEHNRLYWYRQTLGQGPEFLTYFQNEAQLEKSRLLSDRFSAERPKGSFSTLEIQRTEQGDSAMYLCASSLPMTFSGNTIYFGEGSWLTVV.

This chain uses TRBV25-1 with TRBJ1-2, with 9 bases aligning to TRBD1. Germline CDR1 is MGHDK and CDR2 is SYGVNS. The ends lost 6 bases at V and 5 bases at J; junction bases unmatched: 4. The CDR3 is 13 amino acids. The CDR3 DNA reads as TGTGCCAGCAGCGGGACAGGGTCATATGGCTACACCTTC. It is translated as CASSGTGSYGYTF.

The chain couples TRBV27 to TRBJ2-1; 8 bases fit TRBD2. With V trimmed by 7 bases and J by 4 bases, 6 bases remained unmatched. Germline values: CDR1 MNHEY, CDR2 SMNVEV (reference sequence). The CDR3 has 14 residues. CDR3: CASIGLAAYNEQFF. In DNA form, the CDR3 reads TGTGCCAGCATCGGACTAGCCGCATACAATGAGCAGTTCTTC.